This TCR beta chain was observed in a study of blood T cells in healthy people across ages. Broader study findings: Both higher diversity and more naive CD4+ cells marked long-lived donors when set against aged donors.

For the second PCR, which ran for roughly 6 to 12 cycles, a sample-barcoded 5' primer and a J-beta primer mix were used. Template switching added a 12-random-nucleotide identifier to every cDNA molecule. TCRdb redid the calling of the 5' RACE reads with MiXCR, one entry per CDR3 protein. In the table there are more than 650,000 distinct CDR3 sequences, about 48% of which are singletons. With respect to this clonotype: Its antigen is not known.

This TCR was recovered from a man at least 80 years old in good health. The sequencing sample was made of blood.

The CDR3 DNA follows: TGTGCCAGCAGCCCGGCCTCAGCGGGGGAGAGGCAGTTCTTC. This codes for CASSPASAGERQFF. This rearrangement joins TRBV6-1 to TRBJ2-1; 8 bases match TRBD2. This CDR3 spans 14 amino acids. After removal of 6 bases from V and 12 bases from J, the junction contained 13 bases not matched to a gene. Per germline, CDR1 MNHNS and CDR2 SASEGT.